This passage covers 5 T cell receptor beta chains from one sample sequenced in a study of T cells in Graves' hyperthyroidism and ophthalmopathy. The investigators amplified TCR beta CDR3 regions from RNA transcripts. An initial round of RT-PCR targeting the TCR CDR3 relied on the HTBI primer set. TCRdb ran MiXCR on the multiplex PCR reads and lists one entry per CDR3 protein. This table has approximately 250,000 distinct CDR3 sequences, around 25% appearing once. Sample: blood. The receptor source for this set is a woman aged 40 to 55 with Graves' ophthalmopathy.

There are many counts of this clonotype. The junction departs from the called germline gene at one end, perhaps through a read error. V is TRBV18 and J is TRBJ1-1; D is possibly TRBD1 (6 bases). Per the germline V gene, CDR1 is KGHSH and CDR2 is LQKENI. The CDR3 loop spans 13 amino acids. CDR3 sequence: CASSPDRNSEAFF. Here the CDR3 DNA reads TGTGCCAGCTCGCCCGACAGGAACTCTGAAGCTTTCTTT.

This clonotype was observed at least ten times. The chain combines TRBV7-2 with TRBJ1-2; perhaps TRBD1 as D (6 bases). V shed 1 base and J shed 5 bases, with 11 bases lying between them. Germline CDR1 SGHTA, CDR2 FQGNSA. This CDR3 contains 14 residues. CDR3 amino acids: CASSLGQGRYGYTF. In DNA form, the CDR3 reads TGTGCCAGCAGCTTAGGGCAGGGGAGGTATGGCTACACCTTC.

Ten or more counts support this clonotype. The chain has TRBV15 and TRBJ2-7; TRBD2 agrees at 7 bases. The trim removed 1 base at V and 0 bases at J, leaving 6 bases unmatched. This CDR3 has 16 residues. Germline V gives CDR1 LNHNV, CDR2 YYDKDF (reference sequence). The CDR3: CATSRGNSGFSYEQYF. CDR3 DNA sequence: TGTGCCACCAGCAGAGGGAATAGCGGGTTCTCCTACGAGCAGTACTTC.

This clonotype showed up many times. The chain carries TRBV7-6 and TRBJ2-7; D tentatively fits TRBD1 or TRBD2 (5 bases each). The CDR3 is made up of 15 amino acids. The V end was cut by 5 bases, the J end by 0 bases, with 14 bases between. CDR1 SGHVS and CDR2 FNYEAQ come from the germline V gene. DNA of the CDR3: TGTGCCAGCAGCATCGGGACGGCTGGCTCCTACGAGCAGTACTTC. The encoded protein is CASSIGTAGSYEQYF.

Ten or more counts support this clonotype. This chain connects TRBV6-2 or TRBV6-3 to TRBJ2-2, with 9 bases matching TRBD2. The V gene's germline CDR1 is MNHEY and CDR2 SVGEGT. V trimming: 6 bases; J trimming: 4 bases; junction bases outside the gene matches: 6. This CDR3 is 15 amino acids long. The CDR3 spells CASSERLAATGELFF. In DNA, the CDR3 is TGTGCCAGCAGCGAGAGACTAGCGGCCACCGGGGAGCTGTTTTTT.